The present T cell receptor (beta chain) was sequenced within a study of T cells in Graves' hyperthyroidism and ophthalmopathy. Study in general: The authors collected peripheral blood at initial diagnosis, before any treatment. Findings and limits, study-wide: Ophthalmopathy was told apart from stable hyperthyroidism by a 13 V-J model.

Trimming cost V 0 bases and J 3 bases; bases outside gene matches: 2. Germline CDR1 is DFQATT and CDR2 is SNEGSKA (reference sequence). The CDR3 is made up of 15 amino acids. TCR beta CDR3 regions were amplified from RNA. The study used the HTBI primer set for a first-round RT-PCR of the TCR CDR3. TCRdb analysed the multiplex PCR reads with MiXCR anew, one entry per CDR3 protein. The data contain hundreds of thousands of distinct CDR3 sequences, approximately 16% of them seen just once; the ten biggest clones take up approximately 18%. Researchers defined stable Graves' hyperthyroidism as no ophthalmopathy progression within 18 months. Fresh peripheral blood, approximately 10 ml, yielded the PBMCs. In its sample, this clonotype was seen a few times. Its matching antigen is unknown.

The rearrangement joins TRBV20-1 to TRBJ1-6, with 7 nucleotides matching TRBD1. Sequences were obtained from blood. This sequence originates from a woman aged 18-35 years with Graves' hyperthyroidism. The CDR3 region has the DNA TGCAGTGCTAGAGAGAGGGACAGCTATAATTCACCCCTCCACTTT. Its protein product is CSARERDSYNSPLHF.